Listed below are T cell receptor beta chains from one sample, sequenced in a study of cytomegalovirus exposure and HLA in healthy donors. Clones were read by immunoSEQ multiplex PCR, and TCRdb kept only the in-frame ones, dropping some. The repertoire holds 110,000 or so clones, with approximately 80% as singletons. Specimen: PBMCs. These receptors were collected from a woman younger than 35 in good health and CMV-seronegative. The CDR3 runs from the conserved cysteine through the conserved F or W. D genes are given only for firm matches. Clone size appears in some rows only: once, few, many, or a class for an expanded clone.

D gene	clone size	V gene	CDR3 length	J gene	CDR3 protein	CDR3 DNA
NA	NA	TRBV30	13	TRBJ1-2	CASQAGLNYGYTF	TGTGCCTCTCAAGCTGGACTTAACTATGGCTACACCTTC
NA	NA	TRBV15	15	TRBJ2-5	CATSRLDSNQETQYF	TGTGCCACCAGCAGATTAGACTCGAACCAAGAGACCCAGTACTTC
TRBD2	NA	TRBV19	15	TRBJ2-7	CASSGGLAGLYEQYF	TGTGCCAGTAGTGGTGGACTAGCGGGGCTCTACGAGCAGTACTTC
NA	NA	TRBV2	11	TRBJ2-5	CASSAQETQYF	TGTGCCAGCAGTGCACAAGAGACCCAGTACTTC
NA	NA	TRBV5-3	14	TRBJ1-2	CARSLRASNYGYTF	TGTGCCAGAAGCTTGCGCGCGTCTAACTATGGCTACACCTTC
NA	NA	TRBV5-6	16	TRBJ2-3	CASSLTGDRPTDTQYF	TGTGCCAGCAGCTTAACGGGGGACCGTCCCACAGATACGCAGTATTTT
TRBD1	NA	TRBV6-6	16	TRBJ1-5	CASSPGQGGGNQPQHF	TGTGCCAGCAGTCCCGGACAGGGAGGGGGAAATCAGCCCCAGCATTTT
NA	NA	TRBV7-9	15	TRBJ2-6	CASSLRGTGANVLTF	TGTGCCAGCAGCTTACGAGGGACTGGGGCCAACGTCCTGACTTTC
NA	NA	TRBV12-5	13	TRBJ1-1	CASGLQENTEAFF	TGTGCTAGTGGTTTACAGGAAAACACTGAAGCTTTCTTT
NA	NA	TRBV5-1	16	TRBJ2-3	CASSLGGVTSTDTQYF	TGCGCCAGCAGCTTGGGCGGAGTTACTAGCACAGATACGCAGTATTTT
NA	NA	TRBV6-1	14	TRBJ1-5	CASSLKDSYQPQHF	TGTGCCAGCAGTCTAAAGGACAGTTATCAGCCCCAGCATTTT
TRBD1	NA	TRBV7-2	14	TRBJ2-7	CASSLRRTGDEQYF	TGTGCCAGCAGCTTACGCCGGACAGGGGACGAGCAGTACTTC
NA	NA	TRBV19	13	TRBJ1-4	CASTGTTNEKLFF	TGTGCCAGTACGGGAACAACTAATGAAAAACTGTTTTTT
NA	NA	TRBV6-5	14	TRBJ1-2	CASTHPGVDYGYTF	TGTGCCAGCACCCACCCGGGGGTTGACTATGGCTACACCTTC
NA	NA	TRBV6-1	15	TRBJ2-5	CASSEEGANQETQYF	TGTGCCAGCAGTGAGGAGGGGGCGAACCAAGAGACCCAGTACTTC
TRBD2	NA	TRBV6-6	16	TRBJ2-7	CASSYSPSGNSYEQYF	TGTGCCAGCAGTTACTCTCCTAGCGGGAACTCCTACGAGCAGTACTTC
NA	NA	TRBV30	10	TRBJ2-5	CAWGRETQYF	TGTGCCTGGGGGAGGGAGACCCAGTACTTC
NA	NA	TRBV7-9	14	TRBJ1-2	CASSLTAANYGYTF	TGTGCCAGCAGCTTAACCGCGGCCAACTATGGCTACACCTTC
NA	NA	TRBV7-2	16	TRBJ1-5	CASSLAAGSVNQPQHF	TGTGCCAGCAGCTTAGCGGCAGGGTCGGTTAATCAGCCCCAGCATTTT
TRBD2	NA	TRBV28	17	TRBJ2-1	CASSSLTSGVRGNEQFF	TGTGCCAGCAGTTCCCTCACTAGCGGGGTCCGTGGGAATGAGCAGTTCTTC
TRBD1	NA	TRBV27	15	TRBJ1-5	CASSSTDRTGQPQHF	TGTGCCAGCAGTTCGACCGACAGGACAGGTCAGCCCCAGCATTTT
NA	once	TRBV6-6	15	TRBJ2-2	CATPMDDKYTGELFF	TGTGCCACCCCAATGGATGACAAATACACCGGGGAGCTGTTTTTT
NA	NA	TRBV27	14	TRBJ1-4	CASSPWATNEKLFF	TGTGCCAGCAGTCCGTGGGCCACTAATGAAAAACTGTTTTTT
NA	NA	TRBV7-7	14	TRBJ2-7	CASSLETGLGRQYF	TGTGCTAGCAGCTTAGAAACAGGGTTAGGACGGCAGTACTTC
TRBD1	few	TRBV6-1	18	TRBJ1-4	CASSARGGQGAANEKLFF	TGTGCCAGCAGTGCTAGAGGGGGACAGGGGGCGGCTAATGAAAAACTGTTTTTT
NA	NA	TRBV28	12	TRBJ1-1	CASSLRGTEAFF	TGTGCCAGCAGTTTAAGGGGAACTGAAGCTTTCTTT
NA	NA	TRBV27	16	TRBJ2-5	CASSFPSLDYLETQYF	TGTGCCAGCAGTTTCCCCTCACTAGATTATTTGGAGACCCAGTACTTC
TRBD2	NA	TRBV28	15	TRBJ2-7	CASSRGTSGTYEQYF	TGTGCCAGCAGCCGCGGGACTAGCGGGACATACGAGCAGTACTTC
TRBD1	NA	TRBV5-4	13	TRBJ1-2	CASIGTGGDGYTF	TGTGCCAGCATCGGGACAGGGGGCGACGGCTACACCTTC
NA	NA	TRBV27	15	TRBJ1-1	CASRIKTAVNTEAFF	TGTGCCAGTAGGATCAAGACAGCCGTGAACACTGAAGCTTTCTTT
NA	NA	TRBV30	14	TRBJ1-2	CAWSVLGRNYGYTF	TGTGCCTGGAGTGTACTAGGAAGGAACTATGGCTACACCTTC
NA	NA	TRBV10-2	16	TRBJ2-1	CASGRKRGGPYNEQFF	TGCGCCAGCGGTAGAAAAAGGGGAGGCCCCTACAATGAGCAGTTCTTC
NA	NA	TRBV2	12	TRBJ2-7	CASSSDSYEQYF	TGTGCCAGCAGTTCGGACAGCTACGAGCAGTACTTC
TRBD1	NA	TRBV5-1	14	TRBJ2-2	CASSLARGTGELFF	TGCGCCAGCAGCTTGGCCAGGGGGACCGGGGAGCTGTTTTTT
TRBD1	few	TRBV19	15	TRBJ2-7	CASRRTGTGTYEQYF	TGTGCCAGTAGACGCACCGGGACAGGGACCTACGAGCAGTACTTC
NA	NA	TRBV5-6	14	TRBJ1-1	CASSFFGEHTEAFF	TGTGCCAGCAGCTTTTTCGGGGAGCACACTGAAGCTTTCTTT
TRBD1	once	TRBV27	14	TRBJ2-7	CASSLDRGFYEQYF	TGTGCCAGCAGTTTGGACAGGGGTTTTTACGAGCAGTACTTC
TRBD2	NA	TRBV2	13	TRBJ2-3	CASGAGEADTQYF	TGTGCCAGCGGGGCGGGAGAGGCAGATACGCAGTATTTT
NA	NA	TRBV28	12	TRBJ1-4	CASSPSNEKLFF	TGTGCCAGCAGTCCGTCTAATGAAAAACTGTTTTTT
NA	NA	TRBV2	14	TRBJ1-5	CASSVEGAGQPQHF	TGTGCCAGCAGTGTTGAGGGTGCTGGGCAGCCCCAGCATTTT
TRBD2	once	TRBV7-2	16	TRBJ2-7	CASSSGLAGRTYEQYF	TGTGCCAGCAGCTCAGGACTAGCGGGCCGTACCTACGAGCAGTACTTC
NA	NA	TRBV6-6	14	TRBJ1-5	CASRPQGRNQPQHF	TGTGCCAGCCGTCCACAGGGAAGAAATCAGCCCCAGCATTTT
TRBD1	NA	TRBV6-4	14	TRBJ1-1	CASSEKGADTEAFF	TGTGCCAGCAGTGAAAAGGGGGCCGACACTGAAGCTTTCTTT
TRBD1	NA	TRBV28	16	TRBJ2-1	CASSLFRETGTNEQFF	TGTGCCAGCAGTTTATTCCGCGAGACAGGGACCAATGAGCAGTTCTTC
NA	NA	TRBV1	15	TRBJ2-3	CTSSQYSGATDTQYF	TGCACCAGCAGCCAATATAGCGGGGCCACAGATACGCAGTATTTT
TRBD2	few	TRBV6-1	15	TRBJ2-1	CASSARDYPWNEQFF	TGTGCCAGCAGTGCCCGGGACTACCCCTGGAATGAGCAGTTCTTC
TRBD1	NA	TRBV28	15	TRBJ1-2	CASNPRAGGFYGYTF	TGTGCCAGCAACCCCCGGGCAGGGGGGTTCTATGGCTACACCTTC
TRBD2	NA	TRBV6-1	15	TRBJ2-4	CASSEGLATLDIQYF	TGTGCCAGCAGTGAGGGACTAGCAACTCTAGACATTCAGTACTTC
TRBD1	NA	TRBV27	15	TRBJ1-2	CASSRSGQGGYGYTF	TGTGCCAGCAGCAGATCGGGACAGGGAGGGTATGGCTACACCTTC